These 24 T cell receptor beta chains came from one sample sequenced in a study of metastatic and nonmetastatic thyroid tumors (dated by TCRdb to the early 2020s). Before undergoing thyroid surgery, none of the patients had been given any kind of treatment. Libraries were made using PCR. This sample was sequenced with an Illumina HiSeq 4000. TCRdb reanalyzed the raw reads on its own, using fastp at Q25 for trimming and MiXCR for clone calling, and kept in-frame beta chains. The sample table shows about 26,000 clones, and approximately 24% are seen once. The ten largest clones represent around 5.5% of the sample. Sequenced: blood. These receptors all stem from a female donor with papillary thyroid cancer or a benign thyroid nodule (not recorded which). Some clones in this sample may be carry-over from other donors' samples.

This rearrangement joins TRBV3-1 to TRBJ2-7, with D possibly called TRBD1 or TRBD2 (7 bases each). This CDR3 has 17 amino acids. Germline CDR1 and CDR2: LGHDT and YNNKEL (reference sequence). Trimming left V 7 bases short and J 4 bases short, with 26 bases between. CDR3 DNA: TGTGCCAGCACCCTTGACTGTTCCAGGGGGGGTTTATACGAGCAGTACGTC. This encodes CASTLDCSRGGLYEQYV.

Only a few counts were recorded for this clone. CDR3 in amino acids: CSAKSPPPSDTYEQYF. CDR3 nucleotide sequence: TGCAGTGCTAAATCACCTCCGCCTAGCGATACCTACGAGCAGTACTTC. This chain uses TRBV20-1 with TRBJ2-7, with D perhaps TRBD2 (6 bases). The CDR3 extends over 16 amino acids. Trimming stripped 4 bases from V and 2 bases from J, with 21 bases between. Germline CDR1 DFQATT, CDR2 SNEGSKA (reference sequence).

This clone appeared many times. The chain is built from TRBV29-1 and TRBJ1-5; a weak D match, TRBD1 (6 bases). Germline assignment: CDR1 SQVTM and CDR2 ANQGSEA. CDR3 length: 16 residues. Trimming stripped 6 bases from V and 2 bases from J, with 20 bases between. CDR3 DNA sequence: TGCAGCGTCCAACCGGGGGGGGCGAATGGCAATCAGCCCCAGCATTTT. The encoded protein is CSVQPGGANGNQPQHF.

A word on this clone: The junction differs from germline at one of its ends, possibly a read error. The chain has TRBV6-1 and TRBJ2-2; D possibly corresponds to TRBD2 (6 bases). The CDR3 has 16 residues. Germline lookup yields CDR1 MNHNS and CDR2 SASEGT. The CDR3 is CASTEVAGMNTGELFF. DNA for the CDR3: TGTGCCAGCACTGAAGTTGCGGGGATGAACACCGGGGAGCTGTTCTTT.

A few counts support this clone. A junction boundary mismatches the germline segment, possibly from a read error. The rearrangement joins TRBV20-1 to TRBJ2-2, with 7 bases matching TRBD2. Per the germline V gene, CDR1 is DFQATT and CDR2 is SNEGSKA (reference sequence). There are 13 residues in the CDR3. The CDR3 DNA reads as TGCAGCGCTAGCGGACCGAACACCGGGGATCTGTTTTTT. Protein: CSASGPNTGDLFF.

CDR3 sequence reads: CASSPGSVQGNEKLFF. The CDR3 DNA reads TGTGCCAGCAGCCCAGGTTCGGTACAGGGTAATGAAAAACTGTTTTTT. The V and J genes are TRBV7-8 and TRBJ1-4, with a possible D match to TRBD1 (6 bases). The V end lost 5 bases, the J end lost 4 bases, and 17 bases lay between the germline ends. The CDR3 runs to 16 residues. The germline gives CDR1 SGHVS, CDR2 FQNEAQ.

The sample holds many counts of this clone. The gene calls are TRBV10-3 and TRBJ1-3; D call uncertain. Germline values: CDR1 ENHRY, CDR2 SYGVKD. The CDR3 consists of 17 residues. With 6 bases removed from V and 0 bases from J, the gap between germline ends came to 18 bases. As DNA, the CDR3 is TGTGCCATCAGCTCTTTTCCAGGCCAAAGCTCTGGAAACACCATATATTTT. It codes for CAISSFPGQSSGNTIYF.

This clone turned up a few times. V gene TRBV6-1 combines with J gene TRBJ1-3; no clear D. CDR3 length: 13 amino acids. The V end lost 1 base, the J end lost 4 bases, and 5 bases lay between the germline ends. Germline V CDR1 and CDR2: MNHNS, SASEGT. CDR3 sequence (DNA): TGTGCCAGCAGTGAAGAGATGGGAAACACCATATATTTT. Protein: CASSEEMGNTIYF.

This clone was counted ten times or more. V usage is TRBV12-3 or TRBV12-4 and J usage is TRBJ2-3; 10 nucleotides line up with TRBD2. CDR3 length: 15 residues. The trim removed 5 bases at V and 1 base at J, leaving 3 bases unmatched. CDR3 bases: TGTGCCAGCAGTCCGGGGACTAGCGGCACAGATACGCAGTATTTT. It yields the protein CASSPGTSGTDTQYF.

The table lists this clone with a few counts. The junction departs from the called germline gene at one end, perhaps through a read error. J is TRBJ1-3 and V is TRBV7-2; D remains unclear. The CDR3 consists of 14 residues. Germline V gene lookup returns CDR1 SGHTA and CDR2 FQGNSA. CDR3: CASILLGRGNTIYF. The CDR3 nucleotides are TGCGCCAGCATCTTACTAGGCAGAGGAAACACCATATATTTT.

By sample fraction, this clone is medium-sized. V gene TRBV6-5 combines with J gene TRBJ2-7; 7 nucleotides match TRBD2. Germline-derived CDR1 and CDR2 are MNHEY and SVGAGI. The CDR3 runs 13 residues. The V gene end was trimmed by 2 bases and the J gene end by 5 bases; junction bases not matched to a gene: 3. CDR3 DNA sequence: TGTGCCAGCAGTTACAGGGAGGGCAACGAGCAGTACGTC. It is translated as CASSYREGNEQYV.

This clone was seen many times. V and J are TRBV3-1 and TRBJ1-1, with a possible D match to TRBD1 (5 bases). CDR3 length: 14 residues. CDR1 is LGHDT, CDR2 YNNKEL, per germline (reference sequence). Trimming pared 6 bases from V and 0 bases from J, leaving 11 bases between. The CDR3 DNA reads TGTGCCAGCAGACAGGATTTTATGAACACTGAAGCTTTCTTT. Translating it yields CASRQDFMNTEAFF.

This clone was counted many times. The chain combines TRBV11-1 with TRBJ1-1, with D hard to call. V lost 5 bases and J lost 11, with 15 bases in between. CDR1 is SGHAT, CDR2 FQDESV, per germline (reference sequence). CDR3 length: 12 amino acids. In DNA form, the CDR3 reads TGTGCCAGCAGCGGTAATGGGAATTCGGCTTTCTTT. Its protein is CASSGNGNSAFF.

This clone was seen a few times. The J gene is TRBJ2-7, the V gene TRBV11-1; 12 positions agree with TRBD1. Germline CDR1 is SGHAT and CDR2 is FQDESV (reference sequence). The V and J ends lost 6 bases and 3 bases, in that order; junction bases with no gene match: 12. The CDR3 totals 17 residues. The CDR3: CASSPTSGTGGIYEQYF. Written as DNA, the CDR3 is TGTGCCAGCAGTCCTACATCCGGGACAGGGGGCATCTACGAGCAGTACTTC.

This clone was seen many times. The chain carries TRBV4-1 and TRBJ2-3, with 11 bases lining up with TRBD2. Trimming took 5 bases from V and 4 from J; bases not matched to a gene: 8. Germline V lookup: CDR1 MGHRA, CDR2 YSYEKL. This CDR3 is built from 16 residues. Here the CDR3 reads CASSVTSGSWPDTQYF. CDR3 DNA: TGCGCCAGCAGCGTTACTAGCGGGAGTTGGCCAGATACGCAGTATTTT.

This clone is classed as medium-sized (0.01 to 0.1%). The chain joins TRBV7-9 to TRBJ2-7, with D unclear. The CDR3 has 13 residues. CDR1 and CDR2 from the germline V gene are SEHNR and FQNEAQ (reference sequence). Between the trimmed V and J ends, which lost 2 bases and 7 bases, there was a span of 12 bases. This CDR3 is CASSLPDVGEQYF. DNA of the CDR3: TGTGCCAGCAGCTTACCGGACGTGGGGGAGCAGTACTTC.

The chain has TRBV3-1 and TRBJ1-4; D might be TRBD1 (5 bases). CDR3 length: 14 amino acids. Germline CDR1 reads LGHDT; CDR2 reads YNNKEL (reference sequence). Trimming took off 6 bases at V and 11 bases at J, with 19 bases between the two ends. As DNA, the CDR3 is TGTGCCAGCAGTCCCGGGACCCCCGTTCGGAAACTGTTTTTT. This sequence encodes CASSPGTPVRKLFF.

On this clone itself: Its ends do not fully match the called genes, so a read error is possible. The genes are TRBV6-1 and TRBJ2-3, with D hard to call. CDR1 is MNHNS and CDR2 is SASEGT in the germline V gene. CDR3 size: 13 residues. The CDR3 DNA sequence: TGTGCCAGCATCCCCCCGGGTTGGGATACCCAGTATTTT. As protein: CASIPPGWDTQYF.

CDR3 coding DNA: TGTGCCAGCAGTTTTGGAAATGAGACCCAGTACTTC. It yields the protein CASSFGNETQYF. The genes are TRBV28 and TRBJ2-5; D uncertain. This CDR3 has 12 amino acids. CDR1 and CDR2 from the germline V gene are MDHEN and SYDVKM. V gave up 3 bases and J gave up 5 bases, with 7 bases separating them.

This clone is medium-sized within its sample. For the CDR3, the DNA is TGTGCCAGCAGACCACTAGCGGGAGTATACACAGATACGCAGTATTTT. Translation gives CASRPLAGVYTDTQYF. V usage is TRBV6-1 and J usage is TRBJ2-3; 11 bases are a match to TRBD2. Germline V CDR1 and CDR2: MNHNS, SASEGT. J lost 2 bases, V lost 6 bases, and 7 bases had no gene match. This CDR3 has 16 amino acids.

The rearrangement joins TRBV28 to TRBJ1-2; no reliable D call. Germline CDR1 reads MDHEN; CDR2 reads SYDVKM. The CDR3 covers 12 residues. Trimming cost V 7 bases and J 7 bases, with 13 bases left between them. DNA of the CDR3: TGTGCCAGCAACCGTTCCTACTCTGGCTACACCTTC. This translates into CASNRSYSGYTF.

This clone rates as medium-sized (0.01 to 0.1%). The chain employs TRBV27 and TRBJ2-7; 13 nucleotides line up with TRBD2. Trimming removed 5 bases from V and 6 bases from J; junction bases left unmatched: 13. CDR1 and CDR2 from the germline V gene are MNHEY and SMNVEV (reference sequence). The CDR3 is 17 amino acids. CDR3 sequence reads: CASSARDTSGRAGEQYF. Written as DNA, the CDR3 is TGTGCCAGCAGTGCGCGCGACACTAGCGGGAGGGCCGGCGAGCAGTACTTC.

The sample holds a few counts of this clone. The rearrangement uses TRBV12-3 or TRBV12-4 and TRBJ2-7, with TRBD1 matching over 8 bases. Unmatched junction bases numbered 4, after V lost 3 bases and J lost 6 bases. This CDR3 spans 13 amino acids. The CDR3 DNA reads TGTGCCAGCAGTTTGTGGCAGGGGGCCGAGCAGTACTTC. Translating gives CASSLWQGAEQYF.

This clone has just a few counts. The gene calls are TRBV6-1 and TRBJ1-5; 9 nucleotides align to TRBD1. J gave up 7 bases and V 7 bases, and 14 bases lay outside the gene matches. The CDR3 has 16 residues. Germline loops: CDR1 MNHNS, CDR2 SASEGT. This CDR3 reads CASTLNPQGAGQPQHF. CDR3 nucleotide sequence: TGTGCCAGCACTCTGAATCCACAGGGGGCAGGCCAGCCCCAGCATTTT.